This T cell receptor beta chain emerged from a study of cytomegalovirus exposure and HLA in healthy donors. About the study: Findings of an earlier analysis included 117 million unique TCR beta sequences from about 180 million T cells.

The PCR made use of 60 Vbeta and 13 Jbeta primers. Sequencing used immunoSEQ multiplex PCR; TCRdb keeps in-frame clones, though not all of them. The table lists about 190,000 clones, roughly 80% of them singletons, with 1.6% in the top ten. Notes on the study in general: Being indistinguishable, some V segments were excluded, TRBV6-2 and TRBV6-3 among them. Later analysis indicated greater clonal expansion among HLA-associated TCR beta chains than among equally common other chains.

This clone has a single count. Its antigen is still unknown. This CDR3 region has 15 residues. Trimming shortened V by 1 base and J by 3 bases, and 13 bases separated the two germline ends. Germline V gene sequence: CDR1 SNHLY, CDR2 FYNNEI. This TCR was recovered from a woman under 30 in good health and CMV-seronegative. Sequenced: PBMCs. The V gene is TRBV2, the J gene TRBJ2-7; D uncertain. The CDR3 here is CASSEVSARFYEQYF. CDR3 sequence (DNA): TGTGCCAGCAGTGAAGTGAGTGCCCGATTCTACGAGCAGTACTTC.